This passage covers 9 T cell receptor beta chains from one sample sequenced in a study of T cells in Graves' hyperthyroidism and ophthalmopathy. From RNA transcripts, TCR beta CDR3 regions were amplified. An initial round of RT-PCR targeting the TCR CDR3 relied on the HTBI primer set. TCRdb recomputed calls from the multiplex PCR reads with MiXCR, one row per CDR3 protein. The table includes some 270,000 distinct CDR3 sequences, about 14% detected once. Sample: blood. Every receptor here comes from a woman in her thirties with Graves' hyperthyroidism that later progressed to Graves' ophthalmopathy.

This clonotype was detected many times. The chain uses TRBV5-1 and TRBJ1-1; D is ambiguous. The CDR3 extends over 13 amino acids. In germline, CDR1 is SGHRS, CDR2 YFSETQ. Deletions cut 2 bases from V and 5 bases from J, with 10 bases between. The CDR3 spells CASSLALETEAFF. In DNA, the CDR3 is TGCGCCAGCAGCTTAGCATTAGAGACTGAAGCTTTCTTT.

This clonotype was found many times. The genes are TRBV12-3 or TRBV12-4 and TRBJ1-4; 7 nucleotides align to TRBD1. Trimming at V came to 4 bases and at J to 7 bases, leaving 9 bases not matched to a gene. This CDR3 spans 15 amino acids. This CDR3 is CASSSQGGGGEKLFF. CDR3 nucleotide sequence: TGTGCCAGCAGTTCCCAGGGGGGAGGGGGTGAAAAACTGTTTTTT.

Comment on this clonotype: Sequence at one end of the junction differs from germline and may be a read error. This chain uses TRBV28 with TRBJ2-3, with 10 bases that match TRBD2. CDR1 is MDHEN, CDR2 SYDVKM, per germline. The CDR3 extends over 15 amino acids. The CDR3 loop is CASSHSGRNTDTQCF. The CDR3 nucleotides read TGTGCCAGCAGTCATAGCGGGAGGAATACAGATACGCAGTGTTTT.

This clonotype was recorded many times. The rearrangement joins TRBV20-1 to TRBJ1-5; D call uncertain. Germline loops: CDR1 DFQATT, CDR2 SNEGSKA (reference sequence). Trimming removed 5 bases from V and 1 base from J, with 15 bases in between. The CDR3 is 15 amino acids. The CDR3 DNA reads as TGCAGTGCTTCTGACCCCAGCGGGAGCAATCAGCCCCAGCATTTT. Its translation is CSASDPSGSNQPQHF.

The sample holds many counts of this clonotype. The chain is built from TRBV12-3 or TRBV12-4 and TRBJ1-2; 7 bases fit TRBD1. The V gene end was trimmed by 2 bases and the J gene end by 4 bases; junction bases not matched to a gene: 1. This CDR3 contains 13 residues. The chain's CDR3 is CASSLRQGYGYTF. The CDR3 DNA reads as TGTGCCAGCAGTTTAAGACAGGGCTATGGCTACACCTTC.

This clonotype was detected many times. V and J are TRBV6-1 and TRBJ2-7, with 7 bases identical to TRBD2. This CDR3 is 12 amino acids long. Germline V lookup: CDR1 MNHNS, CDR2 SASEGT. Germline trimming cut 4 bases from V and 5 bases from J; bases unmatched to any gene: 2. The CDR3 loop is CASSAGGHEQYF. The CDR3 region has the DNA TGTGCCAGCAGTGCGGGAGGCCACGAGCAGTACTTC.

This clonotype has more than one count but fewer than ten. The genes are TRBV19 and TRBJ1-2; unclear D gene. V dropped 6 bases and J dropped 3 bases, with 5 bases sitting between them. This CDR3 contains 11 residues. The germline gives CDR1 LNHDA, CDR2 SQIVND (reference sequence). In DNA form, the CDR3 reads TGTGCCAGTAGAACAGACTATGGCTACACCTTC. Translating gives CASRTDYGYTF.

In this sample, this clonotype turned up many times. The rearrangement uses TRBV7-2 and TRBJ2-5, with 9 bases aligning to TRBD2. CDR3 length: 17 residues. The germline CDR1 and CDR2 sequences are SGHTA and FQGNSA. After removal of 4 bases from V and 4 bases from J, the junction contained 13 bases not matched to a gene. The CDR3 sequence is CASSSPGTTSGGETQYF. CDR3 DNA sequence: TGTGCCAGCAGCTCGCCCGGTACGACTAGCGGAGGAGAGACCCAGTACTTC.

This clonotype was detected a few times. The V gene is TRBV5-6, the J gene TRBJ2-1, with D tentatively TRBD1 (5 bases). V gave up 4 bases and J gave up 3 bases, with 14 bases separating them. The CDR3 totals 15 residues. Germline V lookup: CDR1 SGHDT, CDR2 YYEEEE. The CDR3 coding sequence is TGTGCCAGCAGCCCGTACGCAGGGTTCTACAATGAGCAGTTCTTC. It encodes CASSPYAGFYNEQFF. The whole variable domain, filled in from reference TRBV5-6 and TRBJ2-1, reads DAGVTQSPTHLIKTRGQQVTLRCSPKSGHDTVSWYQQALGQGPQFIFQYYEEEERQRGNFPDRFSGHQFPNYSSELNVNALLLGDSALYLCASSPYAGFYNEQFFGPGTRLTVL.